This T cell receptor (beta chain) was captured in a study of blood T cell repertoires in COVID-19. TCRdb's copy holds only in-frame clones and misses some; the assay was immunoSEQ multiplex PCR. The sample yields tens of thousands of clones, 82% seen once. V was cut by 4 bases and J by 3 bases, with 10 bases left in between. The CDR3 length is 14 residues. Germline V gene sequence: CDR1 MGHRA, CDR2 YSYEKL. Sequencing input: peripheral blood. This sequence was found in a man older than 75 with acute or convalescent COVID-19. The chain has TRBV4-1 and TRBJ1-5, with D perhaps matching TRBD1 (6 bases). The DNA for the CDR3 is TGCGCCAGCAGCCCAGGGACACTCAATCAGCCCCAGCATTTT. This gives the protein CASSPGTLNQPQHF.